This T cell receptor beta chain was sequenced during a study of shared clonotypes between healthy human individuals. The table came from immunoSEQ multiplex PCR; TCRdb's copy has only in-frame clones and leaves some out. The sample contains roughly 2,300,000 clones, 85% to 95% of which appear only once. Trimming took 4 bases from V and 6 from J, leaving 12 bases between them. The CDR3 extends over 13 amino acids. Germline loops: CDR1 SNHLY, CDR2 FYNNEI. The specimen sequenced was naive CD4+ T cells from PBMCs. Specified subset: CD45RA+ positively selected. The J gene is TRBJ1-1, the V gene TRBV2; TRBD1 might be the D (5 bases). The source is a man younger than 30 in good health. Some clones in this sample may be carry-over from other donors' samples. The DNA of the CDR3 is TGTGCCAGCAGTGCAAACAGGAGGGCTGAAGCTTTCTTT. It encodes CASSANRRAEAFF.